These 18 T cell receptor beta chains were sequenced from one sample in a study of blood T cell repertoires in COVID-19. Using immunoSEQ multiplex PCR, the repertoire was profiled, and TCRdb retains in-frame clones only, with some absent. This sample has approximately 150,000 clones, with roughly four fifths found just once. The sequenced material came from peripheral blood. These receptors all come from a human donor in a cohort sampled during active COVID-19.

V usage is TRBV28 and J usage is TRBJ2-7, with D uncertain. This CDR3 has 12 amino acids. V was shortened by 10 bases and J by 0 bases, with 10 bases between the two germline ends. Germline V CDR1 and CDR2: MDHEN, SYDVKM. The CDR3 here is CATPMSSYEQYF. In nucleotides, the CDR3 is TGTGCCACCCCCATGAGCTCCTACGAGCAGTACTTC.

The chain has TRBV6-6 and TRBJ2-1, with TRBD1 identical over 8 bases. V gave up 5 bases and J gave up 4 bases; unmatched junction bases: 13. CDR1 MNHNY and CDR2 SVGAGI come from the germline V gene (reference sequence). The CDR3 is 17 residues long. CDR3 nucleotides: TGTGCCAGCAGTCCGCCCCCGGGACAGGCTTTTTACAATGAGCAGTTCTTC. Encoded protein: CASSPPPGQAFYNEQFF.

The genes are TRBV29-1 and TRBJ2-1; D is perhaps TRBD1 (6 bases). The CDR3 loop spans 15 amino acids. V shed 3 bases and J shed 0 bases, with 12 bases lying between them. In germline, CDR1 is SQVTM, CDR2 ANQGSEA. The CDR3 loop is CSVDYRARSYNEQFF. The CDR3 DNA follows: TGCAGCGTTGACTACAGGGCACGCTCCTACAATGAGCAGTTCTTC.

This clone has more than one count but fewer than ten. The rearrangement links TRBV3-1 (or the pseudogene TRBV3-2) to TRBJ1-4, with unresolved D. The CDR3 runs 12 residues. V was pared by 6 bases and J by 8 bases, with 10 bases between. The V gene's germline CDR1 is LGHDT and CDR2 YNNKEL (reference sequence). CDR3 protein: CASSRLREKLFF. CDR3 nucleotide sequence: TGTGCCAGCAGTCGATTACGGGAAAAACTGTTTTTT.

This clone was counted only a few times. V usage is TRBV7-9 and J usage is TRBJ1-4, with D perhaps TRBD1 (6 bases). The V and J ends lost 5 bases and 2 bases respectively, with 18 bases between them. The CDR3 is 17 residues long. Germline V gives CDR1 SEHNR, CDR2 FQNEAQ (reference sequence). This CDR3 reads CASSPTGGARTNEKLFF. The CDR3 region has the DNA TGTGCCAGCAGCCCCACCGGGGGGGCTCGGACTAATGAAAAACTGTTTTTT.

This chain joins TRBV10-3 and TRBJ2-3; 9 bases agree with TRBD2. This CDR3 region has 15 residues. The germline CDR1 and CDR2 sequences are ENHRY and SYGVKD. V shed 6 bases and J 2 bases; nucleotides not matched to a gene: 6. CDR3 nucleotide sequence: TGTGCCATCAGCGGCGGGGGGGGAACCACAGATACGCAGTATTTT. Translated: CAISGGGGTTDTQYF.

The chain joins TRBV2 to TRBJ2-7; D not resolved. The CDR3 runs 11 residues. V lost 6 bases and J 8 bases, leaving 11 bases between the germline ends. In germline, CDR1 is SNHLY, CDR2 FYNNEI. CDR3 sequence (DNA): TGTGCCAGCAGCCCATTAGAGCAGCAGTACTTC. Translation gives CASSPLEQQYF. Combining the CDR3 with reference TRBV2 and TRBJ2-7 gives the whole variable domain EPEVTQTPSHQVTQMGQEVILRCVPISNHLYFYWYRQILGQKVEFLVSFYNNEISEKSEIFDDQFSVERPDGSNFTLKIRSTKLEDSAMYFCASSPLEQQYFGPGTRLTVT.

This clone was counted once. The CDR3 loop is CASSPVKYSGANVLTF. In DNA form, the CDR3 reads TGTGCCAGCTCACCAGTAAAATACTCTGGGGCCAACGTCCTGACTTTC. The gene calls are TRBV18 and TRBJ2-6, with D unresolved. The CDR3 is 16 residues long. Trimming left V 2 bases short and J 0 bases short, with 8 bases between. Germline V gene lookup returns CDR1 KGHSH and CDR2 LQKENI.

To note about this clone: Other DNA variants within this sample encode the same CDR3. J is TRBJ2-3 and V is TRBV7-2; 7 nucleotides align to TRBD1. J was trimmed by 5 bases and V by 0 bases; bases with no gene match: 5. Looked up from germline, CDR1 is SGHTA and CDR2 is FQGNSA. This CDR3 has 15 residues. The CDR3 reads CASSLARQGGDTQYF. CDR3 DNA: TGTGCCAGCAGCTTAGCGAGACAGGGTGGAGATACGCAGTATTTT.

The J gene is TRBJ2-7, the V gene TRBV20-1; D unresolved. CDR3 length: 12 residues. Germline V lookup: CDR1 DFQATT, CDR2 SNEGSKA (reference sequence). Between the trimmed V and J ends, which lost 3 bases and 3 bases, there was a span of 9 bases. CDR3 in amino acids: CSASFILYEQYF. The CDR3 nucleotides read TGCAGTGCTAGTTTTATCCTCTACGAGCAGTACTTC.

This chain links TRBV6-1 with TRBJ1-5; 7 positions agree with TRBD1. Trimming removed 4 bases from V and 2 bases from J; junction bases left unmatched: 14. Germline V gives CDR1 MNHNS, CDR2 SASEGT. The CDR3 sequence is 18 residues long. In nucleotides, the CDR3 is TGTGCCAGCAGTGCGGCGAACAGGGGCCTGAGGGGCAATCAGCCCCAGCATTTT. Protein sequence: CASSAANRGLRGNQPQHF.

This clone was detected a few times. This chain joins TRBV12-3 or TRBV12-4 and TRBJ1-1, with D perhaps matching TRBD1 (5 bases). The germline V and J ends were trimmed by 1 base and 6 bases, with 9 bases remaining between them. The CDR3 contains 13 residues. Here the CDR3 DNA reads TGTGCCAGCAGTTTAGAACCAGGGCCTGAAGCTTTCTTT. Translating it yields CASSLEPGPEAFF.

The V call is TRBV6-5, the J call TRBJ2-3; possible D gene TRBD2, 6 bases. Germline CDR1 MNHEY, CDR2 SVGAGI. This CDR3 has 15 amino acids. V was clipped by 4 bases and J by 0 bases, with 11 bases between them. CDR3 sequence reads: CASSSGGISTDTQYF. The CDR3 nucleotides are TGTGCCAGCAGTTCAGGCGGGATTAGCACAGATACGCAGTATTTT.

The chain links TRBV7-2 to TRBJ2-7, with 11 bases identical to TRBD1. The CDR3 sequence is 16 residues long. The V gene's germline CDR1 is SGHTA and CDR2 FQGNSA. Trimming cost V 5 bases and J 5 bases; bases outside gene matches: 11. The CDR3 protein is CASSLQMRGQGDEQYF. The CDR3 nucleotides read TGTGCCAGCAGCCTCCAAATGAGGGGACAGGGGGACGAGCAGTACTTC.

The chain links TRBV24-1 to TRBJ2-7; tentatively, D is TRBD2 (7 bases). The CDR3 is 15 amino acids. Looked up from germline, CDR1 is KGHDR and CDR2 is SFDVKD. V gave up 6 bases and J gave up 0 bases, with 14 bases separating them. For the CDR3, the DNA is TGTGCCACCAGTTTGGGGGGGGCTGGCTCCTACGAGCAGTACTTC. It is translated as CATSLGGAGSYEQYF.

The chain has TRBV24-1 and TRBJ2-2; 7 bases match TRBD1. V dropped 3 bases and J dropped 13; count of bases not matched to a gene: 7. This CDR3 is built from 13 residues. Looked up from germline, CDR1 is KGHDR and CDR2 is SFDVKD. CDR3 region: CATSDADRVGLFF. Written as DNA, the CDR3 is TGTGCCACCAGTGATGCAGACAGGGTAGGGCTGTTTTTT.

The chain has TRBV24-1 and TRBJ2-5, with D maybe TRBD1 (6 bases). The CDR3 extends over 12 amino acids. Germline CDR1 and CDR2: KGHDR and SFDVKD. Trimming pared 3 bases from V and 5 bases from J, leaving 6 bases between. CDR3 in amino acids: CATSDQGETQYF. DNA for the CDR3: TGTGCCACCAGTGATCAGGGGGAGACCCAGTACTTC.

The chain recombines TRBV10-3 with TRBJ2-3, with D perhaps TRBD2 (5 bases). Trimming left V 6 bases short and J 0 bases short, with 16 bases between. Germline CDR1 reads ENHRY; CDR2 reads SYGVKD. The CDR3 sequence is 16 residues long. This chain's CDR3 is CAISPRLAPSTDTQYF. CDR3 DNA sequence: TGTGCCATCAGCCCTAGGTTAGCGCCTAGCACAGATACGCAGTATTTT.